These 20 T cell receptor beta chains were sequenced from one sample in a study of blood T cell repertoires in COVID-19. Here immunoSEQ multiplex PCR was the method, and the copy in TCRdb shows in-frame clones only, minus some. The sample carries roughly 300,000 clones, roughly 85% recorded once. The sequencing input was PBMCs or T cells enriched from blood (not recorded which). These receptors were taken from a woman under 40 who had recovered from COVID-19.

This rearrangement joins TRBV19 to TRBJ1-1, with a possible D match to TRBD1 (6 bases). The CDR3 is 14 amino acids. V was pared by 3 bases and J by 2 bases, with 10 bases between. Germline loops: CDR1 LNHDA, CDR2 SQIVND (reference sequence). CDR3 sequence (DNA): TGTGCCAGTAGTATCTCTGGGGGCAACACTGAAGCTTTCTTT. Its translation: CASSISGGNTEAFF.

The chain joins TRBV18 to TRBJ2-5; D uncertain. With 2 bases removed from V and 0 bases from J, the gap between germline ends came to 7 bases. CDR3 size: 14 residues. The germline gives CDR1 KGHSH, CDR2 LQKENI. CDR3 residues: CASSPLANQETQYF. DNA for the CDR3: TGTGCCAGCTCACCATTAGCTAACCAAGAGACCCAGTACTTC.

The chain uses TRBV5-1 and TRBJ1-1; 9 nucleotides align to TRBD1. Germline assignment: CDR1 SGHRS and CDR2 YFSETQ. V trimming: 0 bases; J trimming: 2 bases; junction bases outside the gene matches: 5. The CDR3 spans 16 residues. This CDR3 is CASSLGDRDRNTEAFF. The CDR3 DNA sequence: TGCGCCAGCAGCTTGGGGGACAGGGACCGTAACACTGAAGCTTTCTTT.

The genes are TRBV7-3 and TRBJ1-1; D call uncertain. Germline lookup yields CDR1 SGHTA and CDR2 FQGTGA. The V and J ends lost 2 bases and 0 bases respectively, with 7 bases between them. The CDR3 extends over 14 amino acids. The CDR3 here is CASSLYGVNTEAFF. The DNA of the CDR3 is TGTGCCAGCAGCTTATACGGGGTGAACACTGAAGCTTTCTTT. Full variable domain (missing parts from reference TRBV7-3 and TRBJ1-1): GAGVSQTPSNKVTEKGKYVELRCDPISGHTALYWYRQSLGQGPEFLIYFQGTGAADDSGLPNDRFFAVRPEGSVSTLKIQRTERGDSAVYLCASSLYGVNTEAFFGQGTRLTVV.

This chain joins TRBV4-1 and TRBJ1-1, with D possibly TRBD1 on 5 matching bases. From germline, CDR1 is MGHRA and CDR2 YSYEKL. With 0 bases removed from V and 12 bases from J, the gap between germline ends came to 11 bases. This CDR3 contains 12 residues. CDR3 bases: TGCGCCAGCAGCCAAGAGGGGACTGTAACTTTCTTT. This gives the protein CASSQEGTVTFF.

V gene TRBV19 combines with J gene TRBJ2-7; a possible D gene is TRBD2 (5 bases). Germline CDR1 reads LNHDA; CDR2 reads SQIVND (reference sequence). Trimming left V 1 base short and J 4 bases short, with 14 bases between. The CDR3 sequence is 15 residues long. CDR3 region: CASSIGAGLIYEQYF. CDR3 DNA: TGTGCCAGTAGTATAGGGGCAGGACTCATTTACGAGCAGTACTTC.

The V gene is TRBV7-6, the J gene TRBJ2-1; TRBD2 aligns across 8 bases. The CDR3 length is 13 residues. Trimming cost V 5 bases and J 14 bases; bases outside gene matches: 11. CDR1 is SGHVS, CDR2 FNYEAQ, per germline. The CDR3 loop reads CASSPRGSGGEFF. CDR3 bases: TGTGCCAGCAGCCCCCGAGGAAGCGGGGGAGAGTTCTTC.

V is TRBV4-3 and J is TRBJ1-2; D call uncertain. This CDR3 spans 15 amino acids. Germline V gene sequence: CDR1 LGHNA, CDR2 YSLEER. V lost 0 bases to trimming and J lost 4 bases, with 12 bases between them. The CDR3 bases are TGCGCCAGCAGCCAAGATCGAGGGCTTGGCTATGGCTACACCTTC. It encodes CASSQDRGLGYGYTF.

The chain links TRBV9 to TRBJ2-3; D may be TRBD1 (6 bases). Trimming removed 4 bases at V and 7 bases at J, with 19 bases between. The CDR3 length is 15 residues. Germline V gives CDR1 SGDLS, CDR2 YYNGEE. CDR3 nucleotide sequence: TGTGCCAGCAGCCCCGAGGGGCAGGGGCGGAATACGCAGTATTTT. Amino acid sequence: CASSPEGQGRNTQYF.

This clone was picked up a small number of times. The chain has TRBV5-1 and TRBJ1-2, with D uncertain. V lost 4 bases and J 4 bases, leaving 14 bases between the germline ends. CDR1 is SGHRS and CDR2 is YFSETQ in the germline V gene. The CDR3 has 14 amino acids. The CDR3 coding sequence is TGCGCCAGCAGCGCGGAAGAGCCGCGCTATGGCTACACCTTC. It codes for CASSAEEPRYGYTF.

This chain joins TRBV5-6 and TRBJ1-2, with 7 bases fitting TRBD1. The CDR3 extends over 14 amino acids. With V trimmed by 2 bases and J by 6 bases, 7 bases remained unmatched. CDR1 and CDR2 from the germline V gene are SGHDT and YYEEEE. The CDR3 DNA sequence: TGTGCCAGCAGCTTCCCCGGGACAGAGGATGGCTACACCTTC. The encoded protein is CASSFPGTEDGYTF.

The chain joins TRBV2 to TRBJ1-1; 7 bases fit TRBD1. Germline V gene lookup returns CDR1 SNHLY and CDR2 FYNNEI. The CDR3 is 14 residues long. With 6 bases clipped from V and 0 bases from J, the junction kept 4 bases outside the gene matches. The CDR3 nucleotides read TGTGCCAGCAGGATGCAGGGGGTGAACACTGAAGCTTTCTTT. The encoded protein is CASRMQGVNTEAFF.

The V gene is TRBV9, the J gene TRBJ2-3; 12 positions agree with TRBD2. CDR3 length equals 16 residues. Germline V gene data show CDR1 as SGDLS and CDR2 as YYNGEE. V lost 3 bases to trimming and J lost 2 bases; unmatched junction nucleotides: 4. CDR3 coding DNA: TGTGCCAGCAGCGGGACTAGCGGGGCTGTCACAGATACGCAGTATTTT. This encodes CASSGTSGAVTDTQYF. Full variable domain (rest looked up from reference TRBV9 and TRBJ2-3): DSGVTQTPKHLITATGQRVTLRCSPRSGDLSVYWYQQSLDQGLQFLIQYYNGEERAKGNILERFSAQQFPDLHSELNLSSLELGDSALYFCASSGTSGAVTDTQYFGPGTRLTVL.

The V call is TRBV10-1, the J call TRBJ1-1; TRBD1 matches 8 bases. V lost 6 bases and J lost 0; bases outside the gene matches: 6. This CDR3 spans 15 amino acids. CDR1 and CDR2 from the germline V gene are WNHNN and SYGVQD (reference sequence). CDR3 sequence: CASSPGQAMNTEAFF. The CDR3 DNA is TGCGCCAGCAGCCCGGGACAGGCTATGAACACTGAAGCTTTCTTT.

A remark on this clone: The identical CDR3 is also encoded by other nucleotide sequences in the sample. V usage is TRBV5-4 and J usage is TRBJ1-1; 8 bases align to TRBD1. The trim removed 4 bases at V and 5 bases at J, leaving 7 bases unmatched. The germline V gene has CDR1 SGHNT and CDR2 YYREEE (reference sequence). The CDR3 totals 14 residues. CDR3 nucleotide sequence: TGTGCCAGCAGCGCCGGACAGGGAAGGACTGAAGCTTTCTTT. Amino acids: CASSAGQGRTEAFF.

The chain is built from TRBV19 and TRBJ2-3; D possibly corresponds to TRBD1 (6 bases). Trimming shortened V by 6 bases and J by 0 bases, and 16 bases separated the two germline ends. Germline V gene data show CDR1 as LNHDA and CDR2 as SQIVND (reference sequence). The CDR3 covers 16 residues. Here the CDR3 DNA reads TGTGCCAGTAGGAGACAGGTAGGGTCGAGCACAGATACGCAGTATTTT. Its translation is CASRRQVGSSTDTQYF.

CDR3 coding DNA: TGTGCCTGGGGGGCCGGGTCTAACTATGGCTACACCTTC. Translation gives CAWGAGSNYGYTF. The V gene is TRBV30, the J gene TRBJ1-2; D might be TRBD1 (5 bases). Germline CDR1 reads GTSNPN; CDR2 reads SVGIG (reference sequence). This CDR3 spans 13 amino acids. V dropped 5 bases and J dropped 0 bases, with 10 bases sitting between them.

The gene calls are TRBV5-1 and TRBJ1-1; maybe TRBD1 (6 bases). Germline lookup yields CDR1 SGHRS and CDR2 YFSETQ. V dropped 0 bases and J dropped 0 bases, with 12 bases sitting between them. This CDR3 contains 16 residues. The CDR3 nucleotides read TGCGCCAGCAGCTTGGGGCCAGGGGCCATGAACACTGAAGCTTTCTTT. Protein sequence: CASSLGPGAMNTEAFF.

V gene TRBV3-1 (or the pseudogene TRBV3-2) combines with J gene TRBJ2-2; 10 bases are shared with TRBD2. The ends lost 8 bases at V and 3 bases at J; junction bases unmatched: 12. The germline CDR1 and CDR2 sequences are LGHDT and YNNKEL (reference sequence). The CDR3 loop spans 17 amino acids. This CDR3 reads CASGTSSGGYYTGELFF. The DNA for the CDR3 is TGTGCCAGCGGAACGTCTAGCGGGGGTTATTACACCGGGGAGCTGTTTTTT.

This clone was counted only a few times. The V call is TRBV5-4, the J call TRBJ2-7, with 9 bases identical to TRBD2. The CDR3 spans 16 residues. Looked up from germline, CDR1 is SGHNT and CDR2 is YYREEE (reference sequence). J lost 4 bases, V lost 4 bases, and 12 bases had no gene match. DNA of the CDR3: TGTGCCAGCAGCGACCGCCGTAGGACTAGCGCGTACGAGCAGTACTTC. It translates to CASSDRRRTSAYEQYF.